The rows below give T cell receptor beta chains drawn from one sample of a study of cytomegalovirus exposure and HLA in healthy donors. The repertoire was sequenced with immunoSEQ multiplex PCR; TCRdb's copy has only in-frame clones and lacks some. Of about 140,000 clones listed, approximately 79% are singletons. The sample taken for sequencing was PBMCs. The receptors were gathered from a woman in her 30s in good health and CMV-seronegative. Each CDR3 is given with its conserved first and last residue. The D gene is left open where the match is weak. Part of the rows lack a size; the others show once, few, many or a class for expanded clones.

v_call	clone_size	j_call	d_call	cdr3_aa	cdr3_nt
TRBV7-8	NA	TRBJ2-7	NA	CASSFDYYEQYF	TGTGCCAGCAGCTTTGACTACTACGAGCAGTACTTC
TRBV9	once	TRBJ2-7	TRBD1	CASSPHLGQGDEQYF	TGTGCCAGCAGCCCCCACTTAGGACAGGGTGACGAGCAGTACTTC
TRBV6-1	NA	TRBJ1-1	TRBD1	CASSERTGANTEAFF	TGTGCCAGCAGTGAAAGGACAGGGGCGAACACTGAAGCTTTCTTT
TRBV27	NA	TRBJ2-2	NA	CASIIRWSPTGELFF	TGTGCCAGCATTATTCGGTGGTCCCCCACCGGGGAGCTGTTTTTT
TRBV7-2	NA	TRBJ2-3	TRBD2	CASSLAGARTDTQYF	TGTGCCAGCAGTCTAGCGGGGGCCCGCACAGATACGCAGTATTTT
TRBV25-1	few	TRBJ1-1	NA	CASSVESWTEAFF	TGTGCCAGCAGTGTAGAGAGCTGGACTGAAGCTTTCTTT
TRBV5-1	few	TRBJ1-1	NA	CASSLGGATGEAFF	TGCGCCAGCAGCTTAGGTGGGGCGACCGGTGAAGCTTTCTTT
TRBV2	NA	TRBJ2-5	NA	CASEPDIGGAIQETQYF	TGTGCCAGCGAACCCGACATTGGAGGGGCCATCCAAGAGACCCAGTACTTC
TRBV7-3	NA	TRBJ1-6	TRBD1	CASSQGAKSPLHF	TGTGCCAGCAGTCAGGGGGCAAAATCACCCCTCCACTTT
TRBV6-5	NA	TRBJ2-3	NA	CASSLADTQYF	TGTGCCAGCAGTTTAGCAGATACGCAGTATTTT
TRBV5-6	NA	TRBJ1-5	NA	CASSFGFRGSNQPQHF	TGTGCCAGCAGCTTTGGGTTTCGAGGGAGCAATCAGCCCCAGCATTTT
TRBV4-1	few	TRBJ2-7	TRBD2	CASSQGVLAGGIYEQYF	TGCGCCAGCAGCCAAGGGGTTCTAGCGGGGGGGATCTACGAGCAGTACTTC
TRBV19	NA	TRBJ1-4	NA	CASSGAGGNEKLFF	TGTGCCAGTAGTGGAGCGGGAGGGAATGAAAAACTGTTTTTT
TRBV2	NA	TRBJ2-7	TRBD2	CASRGTSGSIYEQYF	TGTGCCAGCAGGGGGACTAGCGGGAGCATATACGAGCAGTACTTC
TRBV7-3	once	TRBJ2-3	NA	CASSLRGGAGDTQYF	TGTGCCAGCAGCTTACGAGGGGGGGCTGGAGATACGCAGTATTTT
TRBV19	once	TRBJ1-2	TRBD1	CASSIDRGRNGYTF	TGTGCCAGTAGTATAGACAGGGGGCGAAATGGCTACACCTTC
TRBV6-5	NA	TRBJ1-6	NA	CASSYGGGYNSPLHF	TGTGCCAGCAGTTACGGCGGGGGTTATAATTCACCCCTCCACTTT
TRBV5-1	NA	TRBJ2-7	TRBD1	CASSAGTGGPYEQYF	TGCGCCAGCAGCGCCGGGACAGGGGGCCCCTACGAGCAGTACTTC
TRBV5-1	NA	TRBJ2-7	NA	CASSGGQLNSYEQYF	TGCGCCAGCAGCGGCGGACAGTTAAACTCCTACGAGCAGTACTTC
TRBV5-4	NA	TRBJ1-3	NA	CATAQGTGNTIYF	TGTGCCACCGCACAGGGTACTGGAAACACCATATATTTT
TRBV6-5	NA	TRBJ1-1	NA	CASSPQRGLRAFF	TGTGCCAGCAGCCCACAGCGGGGTCTCCGAGCTTTCTTT
TRBV10-3	few	TRBJ2-3	TRBD2	CAISTSGAATDTQYF	TGTGCCATCAGTACTAGCGGGGCAGCCACAGATACGCAGTATTTT
TRBV2	NA	TRBJ1-1	NA	CASSEGTGLNTEAFF	TGTGCCAGCAGTGAAGGAACAGGGTTGAACACTGAAGCTTTCTTT
TRBV12-2	NA	TRBJ1-6	NA	CASRLKPAGSSPLHF	TGTGCAAGTCGCTTAAAACCCGCGGGGTCTTCACCCCTCCACTTT
TRBV5-6	NA	TRBJ2-7	NA	CASSFLEDEQYF	TGTGCCAGCAGCTTTCTGGAGGACGAGCAGTACTTC
TRBV5-8	NA	TRBJ1-1	NA	CASTTTGGAFF	TGTGCCAGCACCACGACGGGGGGAGCTTTCTTT
TRBV7-3	NA	TRBJ2-5	TRBD2	CASSSGTSGGGQETQYF	TGTGCCAGCAGCTCCGGGACTAGCGGGGGCGGTCAAGAGACCCAGTACTTC
TRBV4-1	NA	TRBJ1-5	NA	CASSQDGGAQHF	TGCGCCAGCAGCCAAGATGGGGGGGCCCAGCATTTT
TRBV10-3	NA	TRBJ2-7	NA	CAISDQTTYEQYF	TGTGCCATCAGTGACCAGACTACCTACGAGCAGTACTTC
TRBV7-2	NA	TRBJ2-7	NA	CASSLEQGGYEQYF	TGTGCCAGCAGCTTAGAGCAGGGTGGGTACGAGCAGTACTTC
TRBV5-1	NA	TRBJ1-2	TRBD1	CASSQTGTDGYTF	TGCGCCAGCAGCCAGACAGGGACCGATGGCTACACCTTC
TRBV2	NA	TRBJ2-5	NA	CASNPSTMETQYF	TGTGCCAGCAACCCCAGTACGATGGAGACCCAGTACTTC
TRBV4-2	few	TRBJ2-1	NA	CASSPGVPDEQFF	TGTGCCAGCAGCCCAGGCGTTCCAGATGAGCAGTTCTTC
TRBV28	NA	TRBJ2-5	NA	CASSSRSLETQYF	TGTGCCAGCAGTTCCCGTTCCTTGGAGACCCAGTACTTC
TRBV13	NA	TRBJ2-3	NA	CASSKTGPGTDTQYF	TGTGCCAGCAGTAAAACAGGGCCGGGCACAGATACGCAGTATTTT
TRBV2	NA	TRBJ2-3	NA	CASSEEGVSTDTQYF	TGTGCCAGCAGTGAAGAAGGGGTTAGCACAGATACGCAGTATTTT
TRBV4-1	NA	TRBJ2-2	TRBD2	CASAGTSGESGELFF	TGCGCCAGCGCCGGGACTAGCGGGGAGTCCGGGGAGCTGTTTTTT
TRBV7-8	NA	TRBJ2-7	NA	CASSLETAASVYEQYF	TGTGCCAGCAGCTTAGAAACAGCCGCGTCTGTCTACGAGCAGTACTTC
TRBV27	NA	TRBJ2-5	NA	CASSLLGHRGETQYF	TGTGCCAGCAGTCTGTTGGGACATAGGGGGGAGACCCAGTACTTC
TRBV18	NA	TRBJ1-1	NA	CASSYGSTGNTEAFF	TGTGCCAGCTCATATGGTTCCACAGGGAACACTGAAGCTTTCTTT
TRBV7-2	NA	TRBJ1-1	NA	CASSPLGVQGNTEAFF	TGTGCCAGCAGCCCCCTGGGGGTACAGGGGAACACTGAAGCTTTCTTT
TRBV19	once	TRBJ2-3	NA	CASSMLGRAGTDTQYF	TGTGCCAGTAGTATGCTCGGGCGGGCTGGCACAGATACGCAGTATTTT
TRBV5-1	NA	TRBJ1-5	TRBD1	CASRKTGGNQPQHF	TGCGCCAGCAGGAAAACAGGGGGCAATCAGCCCCAGCATTTT
TRBV6-6	NA	TRBJ1-2	TRBD1	CASNHEGAYGYTF	TGTGCCAGCAATCATGAGGGGGCCTATGGCTACACCTTC
TRBV2	NA	TRBJ1-2	NA	CAGGGYGYTF	TGTGCAGGGGGGGGGTATGGCTACACCTTC
TRBV7-8	NA	TRBJ1-3	TRBD1	CASSSRQGRGNTIYF	TGTGCCAGCAGCTCCCGACAGGGTCGCGGAAACACCATATATTTT
TRBV10-2	few	TRBJ1-1	NA	CASSLTGGTEAFF	TGCGCCAGCAGTCTTACCGGGGGCACTGAAGCTTTCTTT
TRBV2	NA	TRBJ1-5	NA	CASFPGAGGYSNQPQHF	TGTGCCAGCTTCCCCGGGGCGGGGGGATATAGCAATCAGCCCCAGCATTTT
TRBV5-6	NA	TRBJ2-7	TRBD2	CASSLEVPSGGSEQYF	TGTGCCAGCAGCTTGGAAGTGCCTAGCGGGGGAAGCGAGCAGTACTTC
TRBV4-3	NA	TRBJ1-5	NA	CASRGREGPRNQPQHF	TGCGCCAGCAGGGGAAGGGAGGGGCCTCGCAATCAGCCCCAGCATTTT
TRBV5-1	NA	TRBJ2-5	TRBD2	CASSLRSGGRETQYF	TGCGCCAGCAGCTTGAGGAGCGGGGGGAGGGAGACCCAGTACTTC
TRBV2	NA	TRBJ1-4	NA	CASTEGVSGDATNEKLFF	TGTGCCAGCACTGAGGGGGTTTCGGGGGATGCAACTAATGAAAAACTGTTTTTT
TRBV18	few	TRBJ2-7	TRBD1	CASSPGQGPTYEQYF	TGTGCCAGCTCACCCGGACAGGGCCCAACCTACGAGCAGTACTTC
TRBV30	NA	TRBJ1-1	NA	CAWSVNLGANTEAFF	TGTGCCTGGAGTGTAAATCTGGGGGCGAACACTGAAGCTTTCTTT
TRBV18	NA	TRBJ2-7	NA	CASSLGGSAGEQYF	TGTGCCAGCTCACTTGGAGGCTCGGCGGGCGAGCAGTACTTC
TRBV6-5	few	TRBJ1-2	NA	CASSYISRGKWYGYTF	TGTGCCAGCAGTTACATATCCCGGGGAAAGTGGTATGGCTACACCTTC
TRBV7-3	NA	TRBJ2-3	NA	CASSLGMGETQYF	TGTGCCAGCAGCTTAGGCATGGGCGAAACGCAGTATTTT
TRBV6-1	few	TRBJ1-1	TRBD1	CASSVTGTANTEAFF	TGTGCCAGCAGTGTTACCGGGACAGCGAACACTGAAGCTTTCTTT
TRBV7-8	once	TRBJ1-1	TRBD1	CASSDTGDTEAFF	TGTGCCAGCAGCGACACAGGGGACACTGAAGCTTTCTTT
TRBV6-6	NA	TRBJ2-7	TRBD1	CASSRDSTYEQYF	TGTGCCAGCAGTCGGGACAGCACCTACGAGCAGTACTTC